One and the same sample provided the 10 T cell receptor beta chains below, sequenced in a study of blood T cell repertoires in COVID-19. Method: immunoSEQ multiplex PCR; TCRdb's copy keeps in-frame clones and lacks some. The sample holds around 250,000 clones, 83% seen once. Sequenced material: peripheral blood. Source of these receptors: an elderly man with acute or convalescent COVID-19.

This chain uses TRBV6-5 with TRBJ2-3; possible D gene TRBD2, 5 bases. CDR1 and CDR2 from the germline V gene are MNHEY and SVGAGI. The CDR3 runs to 15 residues. V was clipped by 0 bases and J by 6 bases, with 13 bases between them. CDR3: CASSYSGVAWDTQYF. The DNA for the CDR3 is TGTGCCAGCAGTTACTCCGGGGTCGCTTGGGATACGCAGTATTTT.

J is TRBJ2-5 and V is TRBV11-2; a weak D match, TRBD1 (5 bases). V was cut by 2 bases and J by 1 base, with 8 bases left in between. This CDR3 contains 14 residues. The germline V gene has CDR1 SGHAT and CDR2 FQNNGV. The CDR3 loop reads CASSLLDTQETQYF. The CDR3, as DNA: TGTGCCAGCAGCTTACTGGACACCCAAGAGACCCAGTACTTC.

This clone has a handful of counts. The genes are TRBV21-1 and TRBJ1-5; TRBD1, the table's D call, lacks a check against the DNA. TRBV21-1 represents a pseudogene. The length of the CDR3 is 13 residues. The CDR3: CASSGDKDQPQHF. DNA of the CDR3: TGTGCCAGCAGCGGGGACAAGGATCAGCCCCAGCATTTT.

The V call is TRBV7-9, the J call TRBJ2-1; a possible D gene is TRBD2 (5 bases). The V gene lost 4 bases and the J gene lost 0 bases, with 16 bases spanning the gap. The length of the CDR3 is 17 residues. Germline loops: CDR1 SEHNR, CDR2 FQNEAQ (reference sequence). Written as DNA, the CDR3 is TGTGCCAGCAGCTCCGGACTCACCGTAAGCTCCTACAATGAGCAGTTCTTC. Its protein is CASSSGLTVSSYNEQFF.

The CDR3 loop is CASSPRGEGAFF. CDR3 coding DNA: TGTGCCAGCAGCCCTCGGGGGGAGGGGGCTTTCTTT. This sequence joins TRBV7-9 and TRBJ1-1, with D tentatively TRBD1 (5 bases). The CDR3 has 12 amino acids. Germline CDR1 SEHNR, CDR2 FQNEAQ (reference sequence). V lost 5 bases and J lost 11, with 15 bases in between.

The chain carries TRBV19 and TRBJ1-5, with TRBD1 as a possible D gene (6 bases). The V end was cut by 7 bases, the J end by 1 base, with 14 bases between. Germline V gene sequence: CDR1 LNHDA, CDR2 SQIVND (reference sequence). The CDR3 runs to 15 residues. The CDR3 reads CASMRGQGSNQPQHF. The CDR3 DNA reads as TGTGCCAGTATGAGGGGACAAGGGAGCAATCAGCCCCAGCATTTT.

This chain uses TRBV11-3 with TRBJ2-7; 7 bases are shared with TRBD1. The J segment lost 4 bases and the V segment lost 4 bases, leaving 10 bases of the junction unmatched. CDR1 and CDR2 (germline): SGHNT, YENEEA. This CDR3 is 15 amino acids long. CDR3 amino acids: CASSYRGTVTYEQYF. The CDR3 nucleotides read TGTGCCAGCAGCTACCGAGGGACAGTAACTTACGAGCAGTACTTC.

The chain carries TRBV27 and TRBJ1-2; 9 bases agree with TRBD1. The CDR3 runs to 17 residues. With V trimmed by 4 bases and J by 5 bases, 14 bases remained unmatched. CDR1 is MNHEY and CDR2 is SMNVEV in the germline V gene (reference sequence). CDR3 residues: CASSSQGADRGWYGYTF. CDR3 bases: TGTGCCAGCAGTTCCCAGGGGGCGGACAGGGGATGGTATGGCTACACCTTC.

The J gene is TRBJ1-4, the V gene TRBV5-5, with 7 bases lining up with TRBD1. The length of the CDR3 is 15 residues. The germline V gene encodes CDR1 SGHKS and CDR2 YYEKEE (reference sequence). V was clipped by 3 bases and J by 7 bases; unmatched bases: 9. The CDR3 region has the DNA TGTGCCAGCAGCTCCGACAGGGTCTTGAGTGAAAAACTGTTTTTT. It translates to CASSSDRVLSEKLFF. Complete variable domain (other parts from reference TRBV5-5 and TRBJ1-4): DAGVTQSPTHLIKTRGQQVTLRCSPISGHKSVSWYQQVLGQGPQFIFQYYEKEERGRGNFPDRFSARQFPNYSSELNVNALLLGDSALYLCASSSDRVLSEKLFFGSGTQLSVL.

A single count supports this clone. The gene calls are TRBV27 and TRBJ2-3; 10 bases map to TRBD1. V shed 3 bases and J 5 bases; nucleotides not matched to a gene: 8. Per germline, CDR1 MNHEY and CDR2 SMNVEV (reference sequence). The CDR3 is made up of 16 amino acids. CDR3 in amino acids: CASSFTRQGARDTQYF. The CDR3 DNA reads TGTGCCAGCAGTTTTACCCGACAGGGGGCAAGAGATACGCAGTATTTT.